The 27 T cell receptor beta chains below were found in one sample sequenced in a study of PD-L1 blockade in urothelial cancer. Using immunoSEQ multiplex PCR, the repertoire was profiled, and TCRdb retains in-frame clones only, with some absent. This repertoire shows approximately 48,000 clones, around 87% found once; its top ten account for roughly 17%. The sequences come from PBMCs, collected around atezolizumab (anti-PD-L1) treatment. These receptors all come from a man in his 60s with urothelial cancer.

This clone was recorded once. The CDR3 spells CASSLGSVVPYEQYF. The CDR3 DNA reads as TGCGCCAGCAGCTTGGGGTCAGTTGTCCCCTACGAGCAGTACTTC. The chain links TRBV5-1 to TRBJ2-7; no clear D. V dropped 0 bases and J dropped 2 bases, with 12 bases sitting between them. CDR3 length equals 15 residues. Germline assignment: CDR1 SGHRS and CDR2 YFSETQ.

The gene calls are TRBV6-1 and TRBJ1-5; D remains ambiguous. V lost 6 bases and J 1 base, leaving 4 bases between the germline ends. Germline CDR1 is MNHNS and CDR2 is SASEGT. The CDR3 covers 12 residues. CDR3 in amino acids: CASSLSNQPQHF. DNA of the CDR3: TGTGCCAGCAGCCTAAGCAATCAGCCCCAGCATTTT.

The CDR3 bases are TGTGCCAGCAGCCGAGGACAGAAAGCTTTCTTT. It yields the protein CASSRGQKAFF. The chain is built from TRBV6-5 and TRBJ1-1; weak D call: TRBD1 (6 bases). There are 11 residues in the CDR3. The V and J ends lost 6 bases and 9 bases respectively, with 11 bases between them. CDR1 MNHEY and CDR2 SVGAGI come from the germline V gene.

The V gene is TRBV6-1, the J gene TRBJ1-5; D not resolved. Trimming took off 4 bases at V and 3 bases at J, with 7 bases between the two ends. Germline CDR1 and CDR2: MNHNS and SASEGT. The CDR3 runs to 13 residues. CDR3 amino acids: CASSARDNQPQHF. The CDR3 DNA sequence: TGTGCCAGCAGTGCGCGGGACAATCAGCCCCAGCATTTT.

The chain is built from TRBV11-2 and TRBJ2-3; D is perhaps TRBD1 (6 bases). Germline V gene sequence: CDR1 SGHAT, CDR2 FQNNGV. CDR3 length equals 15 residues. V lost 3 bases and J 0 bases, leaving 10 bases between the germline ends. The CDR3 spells CASSFLGASTDTQYF. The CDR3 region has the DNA TGTGCCAGCAGCTTTTTGGGGGCCAGCACAGATACGCAGTATTTT.

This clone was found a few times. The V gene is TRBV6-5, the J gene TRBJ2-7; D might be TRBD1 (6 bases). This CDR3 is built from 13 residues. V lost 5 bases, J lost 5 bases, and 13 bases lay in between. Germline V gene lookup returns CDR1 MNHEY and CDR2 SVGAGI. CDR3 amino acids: CASSKRQVNEQYF. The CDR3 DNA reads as TGTGCCAGCAGTAAACGACAGGTCAACGAGCAGTACTTC.

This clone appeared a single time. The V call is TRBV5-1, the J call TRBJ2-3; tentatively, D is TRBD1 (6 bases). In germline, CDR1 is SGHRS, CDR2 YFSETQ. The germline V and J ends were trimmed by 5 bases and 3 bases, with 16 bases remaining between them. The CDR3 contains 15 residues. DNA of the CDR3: TGCGCCAGCAGAACAACAGGGCCCAGGACAGATACGCAGTATTTT. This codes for CASRTTGPRTDTQYF.

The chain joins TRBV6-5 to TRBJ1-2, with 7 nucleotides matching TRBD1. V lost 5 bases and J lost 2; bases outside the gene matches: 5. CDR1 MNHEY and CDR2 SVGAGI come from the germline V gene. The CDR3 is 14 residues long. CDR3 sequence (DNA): TGTGCCAGCAGTACGGCGACAGGGAACTATGGCTACACCTTC. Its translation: CASSTATGNYGYTF.

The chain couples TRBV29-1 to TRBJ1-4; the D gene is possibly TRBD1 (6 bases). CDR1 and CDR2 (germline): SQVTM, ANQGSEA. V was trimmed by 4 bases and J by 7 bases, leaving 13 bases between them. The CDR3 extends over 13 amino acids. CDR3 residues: CSVAGSGVEKLFF. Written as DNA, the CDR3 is TGCAGCGTTGCTGGGTCAGGGGTTGAAAAACTGTTTTTT.

CDR3 in amino acids: CASSTPPGGRADTQYF. The CDR3 DNA reads TGTGCCAGCAGCACCCCCCCGGGGGGGCGCGCAGATACGCAGTATTTT. V usage is TRBV7-9 and J usage is TRBJ2-3, with 8 bases aligning to TRBD2. There are 16 residues in the CDR3. V was pared by 5 bases and J by 4 bases, with 11 bases of the junction left unmatched. The germline CDR1 and CDR2 sequences are SEHNR and FQNEAQ (reference sequence).

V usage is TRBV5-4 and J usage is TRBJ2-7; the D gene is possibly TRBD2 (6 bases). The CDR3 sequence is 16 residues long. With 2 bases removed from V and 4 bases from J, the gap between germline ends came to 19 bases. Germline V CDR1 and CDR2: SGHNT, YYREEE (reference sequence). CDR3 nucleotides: TGTGCCAGCAGCTTTTTGGGAGGAGGTCGCGAGTACGAGCAGTACTTC. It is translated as CASSFLGGGREYEQYF.

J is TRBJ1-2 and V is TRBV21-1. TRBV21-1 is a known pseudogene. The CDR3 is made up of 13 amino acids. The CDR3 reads CASIARKTYGYTF. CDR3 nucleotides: TGTGCCAGCATAGCCAGAAAGACCTATGGCTACACCTTC.

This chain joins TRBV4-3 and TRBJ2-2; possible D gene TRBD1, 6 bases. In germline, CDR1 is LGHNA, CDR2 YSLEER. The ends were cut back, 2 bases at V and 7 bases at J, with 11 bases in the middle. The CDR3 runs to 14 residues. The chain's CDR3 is CASSQQQGIGELFF. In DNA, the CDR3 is TGCGCCAGCAGCCAACAACAGGGTATCGGGGAGCTGTTTTTT.

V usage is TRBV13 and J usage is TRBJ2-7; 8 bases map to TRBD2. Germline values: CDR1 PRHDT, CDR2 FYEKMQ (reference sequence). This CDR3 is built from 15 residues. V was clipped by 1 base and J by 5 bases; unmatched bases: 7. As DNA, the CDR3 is TGTGCCAGCAGCTTAGTCGGGAGGGCCGAGAACGAGCAGTACTTC. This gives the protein CASSLVGRAENEQYF.

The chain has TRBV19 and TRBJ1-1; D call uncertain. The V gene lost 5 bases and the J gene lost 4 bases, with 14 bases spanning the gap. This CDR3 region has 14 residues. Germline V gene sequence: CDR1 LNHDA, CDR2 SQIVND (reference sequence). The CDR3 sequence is CASSPLLMVTEAFF. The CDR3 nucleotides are TGTGCCAGTAGTCCCCTTCTAATGGTCACTGAAGCTTTCTTT. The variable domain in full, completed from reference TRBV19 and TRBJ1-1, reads DGGITQSPKYLFRKEGQNVTLSCEQNLNHDAMYWYRQDPGQGLRLIYYSQIVNDFQKGDIAEGYSVSREKKESFPLTVTSAQKNPTAFYLCASSPLLMVTEAFFGQGTRLTVV.

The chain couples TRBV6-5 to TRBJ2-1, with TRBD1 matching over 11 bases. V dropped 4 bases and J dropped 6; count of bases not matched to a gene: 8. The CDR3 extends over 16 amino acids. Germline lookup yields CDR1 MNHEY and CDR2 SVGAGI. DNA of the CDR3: TGTGCCAGCAGTTCCCAGACCGGGACAGGGGGCAATGAGCAGTTCTTC. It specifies CASSSQTGTGGNEQFF.

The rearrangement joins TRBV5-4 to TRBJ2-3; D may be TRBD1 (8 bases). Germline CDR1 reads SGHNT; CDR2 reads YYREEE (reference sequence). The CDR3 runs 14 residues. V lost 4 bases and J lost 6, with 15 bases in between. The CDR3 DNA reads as TGTGCCAGCAGCCCACAGGGGGGGAGGGATACGCAGTATTTT. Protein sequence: CASSPQGGRDTQYF.

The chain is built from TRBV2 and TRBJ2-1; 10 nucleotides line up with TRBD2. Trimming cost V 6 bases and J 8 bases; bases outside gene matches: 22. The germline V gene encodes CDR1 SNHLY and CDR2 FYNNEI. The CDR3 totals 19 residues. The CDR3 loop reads CASRYRDRISGRAGDEQFF. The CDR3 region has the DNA TGTGCCAGCAGATACCGGGACAGGATAAGCGGGAGGGCCGGGGATGAGCAGTTCTTC.

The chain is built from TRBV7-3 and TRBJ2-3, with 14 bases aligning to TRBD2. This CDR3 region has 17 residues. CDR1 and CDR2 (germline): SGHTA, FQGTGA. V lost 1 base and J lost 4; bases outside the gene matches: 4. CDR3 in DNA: TGTGCCAGCAGCTTAAAGGGACTAGCGGGAGCGGCAGATACGCAGTATTTT. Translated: CASSLKGLAGAADTQYF.

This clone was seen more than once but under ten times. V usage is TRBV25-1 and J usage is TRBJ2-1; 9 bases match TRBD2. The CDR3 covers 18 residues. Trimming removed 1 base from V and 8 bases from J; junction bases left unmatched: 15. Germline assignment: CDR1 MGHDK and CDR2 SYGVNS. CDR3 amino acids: CASSESAISGGRGDEQFF. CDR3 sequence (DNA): TGTGCCAGCAGTGAATCCGCAATCAGCGGGGGGCGGGGAGATGAGCAGTTCTTC.

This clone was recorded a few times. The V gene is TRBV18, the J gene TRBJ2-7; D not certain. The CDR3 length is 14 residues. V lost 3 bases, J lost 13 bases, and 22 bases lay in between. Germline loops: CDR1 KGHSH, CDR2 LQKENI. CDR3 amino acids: CASSPGEAAASVYF. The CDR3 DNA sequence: TGTGCCAGCTCACCGGGTGAGGCAGCCGCATCAGTCTACTTC. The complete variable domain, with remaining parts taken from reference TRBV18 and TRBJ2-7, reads NAGVMQNPRHLVRRRGQEARLRCSPMKGHSHVYWYRQLPEEGLKFMVYLQKENIIDESGMPKERFSAEFPKEGPSILRIQQVVRGDSAAYFCASSPGEAAASVYFGPGTRLTVT.

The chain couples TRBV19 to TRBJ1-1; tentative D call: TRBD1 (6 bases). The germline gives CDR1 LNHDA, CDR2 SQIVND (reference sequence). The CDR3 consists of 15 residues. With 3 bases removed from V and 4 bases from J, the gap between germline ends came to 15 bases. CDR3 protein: CASSIRTVFFTEAFF. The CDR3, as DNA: TGTGCCAGTAGTATTAGGACAGTCTTTTTCACTGAAGCTTTCTTT.

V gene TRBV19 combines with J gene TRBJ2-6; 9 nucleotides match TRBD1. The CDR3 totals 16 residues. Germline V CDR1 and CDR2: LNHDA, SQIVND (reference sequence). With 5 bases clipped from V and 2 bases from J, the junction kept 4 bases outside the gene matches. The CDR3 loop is CASSPRDRAGANVLTF. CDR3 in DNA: TGTGCCAGTAGTCCTCGGGACAGGGCTGGGGCCAACGTCCTGACTTTC.

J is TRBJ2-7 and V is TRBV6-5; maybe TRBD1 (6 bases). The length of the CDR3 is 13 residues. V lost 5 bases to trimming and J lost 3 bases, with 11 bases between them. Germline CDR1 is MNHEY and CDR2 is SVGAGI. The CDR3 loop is CASSLGHLYEQYF. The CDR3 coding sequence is TGTGCCAGCAGTCTGGGACACCTCTACGAGCAGTACTTC.

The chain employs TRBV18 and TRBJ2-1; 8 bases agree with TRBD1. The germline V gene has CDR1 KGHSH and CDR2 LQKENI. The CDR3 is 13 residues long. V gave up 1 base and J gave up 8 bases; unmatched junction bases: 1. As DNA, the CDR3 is TGTGCCAGCTCACCACTGGACAGGGATGAGCAGTTCTTC. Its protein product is CASSPLDRDEQFF.

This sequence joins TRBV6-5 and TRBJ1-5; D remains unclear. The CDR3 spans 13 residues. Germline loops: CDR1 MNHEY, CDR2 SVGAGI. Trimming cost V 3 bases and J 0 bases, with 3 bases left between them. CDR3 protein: CASSYRSNQPQHF. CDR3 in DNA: TGTGCCAGCAGTTATCGTAGCAATCAGCCCCAGCATTTT.

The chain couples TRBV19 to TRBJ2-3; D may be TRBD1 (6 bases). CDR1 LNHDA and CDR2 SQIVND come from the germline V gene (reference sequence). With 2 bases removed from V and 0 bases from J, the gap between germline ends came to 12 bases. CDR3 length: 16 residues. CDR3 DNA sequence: TGTGCCAGTAGTATAAGTGTGACAGGTAGCACAGATACGCAGTATTTT. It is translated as CASSISVTGSTDTQYF.